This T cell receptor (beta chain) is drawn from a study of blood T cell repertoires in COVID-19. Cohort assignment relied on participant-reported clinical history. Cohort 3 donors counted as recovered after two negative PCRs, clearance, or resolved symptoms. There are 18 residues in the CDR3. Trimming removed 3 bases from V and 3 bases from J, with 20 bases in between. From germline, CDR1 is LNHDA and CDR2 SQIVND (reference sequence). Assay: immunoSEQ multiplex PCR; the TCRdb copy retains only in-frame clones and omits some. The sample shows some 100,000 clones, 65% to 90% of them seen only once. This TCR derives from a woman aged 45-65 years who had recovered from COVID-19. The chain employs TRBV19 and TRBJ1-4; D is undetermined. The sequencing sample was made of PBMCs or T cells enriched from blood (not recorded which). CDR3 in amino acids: CASSMEGVRPASNEKLFF. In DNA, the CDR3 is TGTGCCAGTAGTATGGAGGGAGTCCGCCCCGCCTCTAATGAAAAACTGTTTTTT. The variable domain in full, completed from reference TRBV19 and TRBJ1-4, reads DGGITQSPKYLFRKEGQNVTLSCEQNLNHDAMYWYRQDPGQGLRLIYYSQIVNDFQKGDIAEGYSVSREKKESFPLTVTSAQKNPTAFYLCASSMEGVRPASNEKLFFGSGTQLSVL.